This TCR beta chain came from a study of early stage breast cancer tumors. Looking at the study overall: Of some 15 invasive breast tumors, more than ten were hormone receptor-positive, HER2-negative.

The repertoire was sequenced with immunoSEQ multiplex PCR; TCRdb's copy has only in-frame clones and lacks some. The sample has fewer than 15,000 clones, roughly 83% seen once; the top ten hold just under 5%. Germline V CDR1 and CDR2: SEHNR, FQNEAQ (reference sequence). The CDR3 covers 16 residues. The ends were cut back, 4 bases at V and 4 bases at J, with 16 bases in the middle. The V call is TRBV7-9, the J call TRBJ1-4, with unresolved D. The clonotype comes from a person aged 30 to 40 with breast cancer. The material sequenced was normal breast tissue next to the tumor. CDR3 amino acids: CASSYTGGRSNEKLFF. CDR3 DNA sequence: TGTGCCAGCAGCTACACCGGTGGGCGCAGTAATGAAAAACTGTTTTTT.